The following is a T cell receptor beta chain sequence with its context. Its cognate antigen is unknown. Libraries were UMI-labeled 5' RACE TRB cDNA. TCRdb reanalyzed the 5' RACE reads, giving one entry per CDR3 protein sequence and no DNA. Recorded here are some 140,000 distinct CDR3 sequences; the top ten clones represent just under 0.5%. This sample is part of a study of CXCR3-negative and CXCR3-positive naive CD8 T cells. Findings and limits, study-wide: When CXCR3-positive naive cells were set against CXCR3-negative naive cells, the former had more hydrophobic TRB CDR3s.

Germline assignment: CDR1 SGHRS and CDR2 YFSETQ. The CDR3 length is 15 residues. The V gene is TRBV5-1, the J gene TRBJ2-1; TCRdb picks TRBD2, but there is no DNA to check that call. This clonotype was obtained from a human donor in good health. Some clones in this sample may be carry-over from other donors' samples. What was sequenced was naive CXCR3+ CD8+ T cells from blood. Subset: CD45RO-CCR7+CD27+CD95- naive CD8+ T cells expressing CXCR3 (TNR3+). CDR3 region: CASRLSRDLYNEQFF.